The subject of this entry is one TCR beta chain. The antigen is undetermined. This entry belongs to a study of T cell responses to AZD1222 COVID-19 vaccine. Trimming stripped 4 bases from V and 8 bases from J, with 11 bases between. This CDR3 is 12 amino acids long. Germline CDR1 and CDR2: LNHDA and SQIVND (reference sequence). TCRdb's table, derived via immunoSEQ multiplex PCR, lists solely in-frame clones and lacks some. The table includes around 150,000 clones, approximately 91% detected once. Whole-study findings and limits: The study identified only five or six AZD1222 recipients as seropositive at baseline.

Sequences were derived from peripheral blood, sampled on day 0 of AZD1222 vaccination. This sequence was found in an adult in good health. This chain connects TRBV19 to TRBJ1-1; maybe TRBD1 (5 bases). This chain's CDR3 is CASSTRQTEAFF. The CDR3, as DNA: TGTGCCAGTAGTACCCGACAGACAGAAGCTTTCTTT.